Described below is a single T cell receptor (beta chain) sequence and its context. The data belong to a study of blood T cell repertoires in COVID-19. Study at large: Acute and convalescent COVID-19 samples came from the United States, Italy and Spain. Sources were T cells, B-cell-depleted T cells, or PBMCs; the material itself was cDNA or gDNA.

In the source study's methods: The authors estimated nucleated cell counts from reference gene primer amplification. The table came from immunoSEQ multiplex PCR; TCRdb's copy has only in-frame clones and leaves some out. V and J calls and clone size are copied from that table; D and trimming were computed from the DNA. The repertoire consists of approximately 140,000 clones, with 79% occurring once and the leading ten covering 3% to 4.5%. The CDR3 extends over 16 amino acids. Sequencing was done on a sample of peripheral blood. The sequence was obtained from a man aged 55 to 70 with acute or convalescent COVID-19. V gene TRBV21-1 combines with J gene TRBJ2-7; TRBD2 is the table's D call, not checked against the DNA. TRBV21-1 is listed as a pseudogene. CDR3 nucleotides: TGTGCCAGCAGCAAGGAGGGTAGCGGGAGGTTCTACGAGCAGTACTTC. It yields the protein CASSKEGSGRFYEQYF.